This TCR beta chain is drawn from a study of T-cell reconstitution after alpha-beta-depleted transplantation in children. The CDR3 sequence is 14 residues long. Germline CDR1 MNHEY, CDR2 SMNVEV (reference sequence). The junction had 5 bases not matched to a gene; V was cut back by 2 bases and J by 5 bases. A TCRbeta library incorporating unique molecular identifiers was prepared. TCRdb reanalysed the PCR reads using MiXCR and keeps one entry per CDR3 protein. The data show some 590,000 distinct CDR3 sequences, under 12% seen once. This clonotype was observed many times. The sequencing used PBMCs from the stem cell graft donor, collected from the stem cell graft. This receptor was taken from a human donor who donated a stem cell graft to a child with acute myeloid leukemia. The rearrangement uses TRBV27 and TRBJ2-5; 7 positions agree with TRBD2. DNA for the CDR3: TGTGCCAGCAGTTTAGCGGGAGCGAGGGAGACCCAGTACTTC. This sequence encodes CASSLAGARETQYF.